The 11 T cell receptor beta chains listed next were all sequenced from one sample in a study of T-cell memory formation after mild COVID-19. Each CDR3 protein gets one entry after TCRdb re-called the 5' RACE reads with MiXCR. The sample records around 300,000 distinct CDR3 sequences, roughly an eighth being singletons. Sequencing was carried out using PBMCs or a T cell subset sorted from them (not recorded which). These receptors all stem from a man younger than 35 who had mild COVID-19 (a few samples of this study predate the infection). Cell type and time point are not known.

In this sample, this clonotype turned up a few times. The V call is TRBV6-6, the J call TRBJ1-1, with 10 bases matching TRBD1. The CDR3 contains 16 residues. Germline CDR1 reads MNHNY; CDR2 reads SVGAGI (reference sequence). The V gene end was trimmed by 2 bases and the J gene end by 5 bases; junction bases not matched to a gene: 8. The CDR3 reads CASSYLSRDRGTEAFF. CDR3 nucleotide sequence: TGTGCCAGCAGTTACCTTTCCAGGGACAGGGGTACTGAAGCTTTCTTT.

Ten or more counts support this clonotype. The chain combines TRBV29-1 with TRBJ2-5; 7 bases are shared with TRBD2. The CDR3 spans 16 residues. CDR1 is SQVTM and CDR2 is ANQGSEA in the germline V gene. Trimming removed 0 bases from V and 10 bases from J; junction bases left unmatched: 17. CDR3 region: CSVEDLHRGDFWHQYF. The CDR3 DNA is TGCAGCGTTGAAGATCTCCATCGGGGGGACTTCTGGCACCAGTACTTC.

This clonotype was seen more than once but under ten times. This chain links TRBV5-1 with TRBJ2-3; TRBD1 matches at 8 bases. The CDR3 contains 16 residues. Unmatched junction bases numbered 9, after V lost 5 bases and J lost 1 base. Germline V CDR1 and CDR2: SGHRS, YFSETQ. The CDR3 sequence: CASRLETGAGTDTQYF. The CDR3 coding sequence is TGCGCCAGCAGACTGGAGACAGGGGCGGGCACAGATACGCAGTATTTT.

This clonotype has a handful of counts. This chain links TRBV20-1 with TRBJ2-5, with 9 nucleotides matching TRBD2. V was clipped by 3 bases and J by 5 bases; unmatched bases: 10. The CDR3 covers 15 residues. Germline V gene sequence: CDR1 DFQATT, CDR2 SNEGSKA (reference sequence). The CDR3 loop is CSASNAGGVVETQYF. CDR3 in DNA: TGCAGTGCTAGTAACGCGGGGGGGGTCGTTGAGACCCAGTACTTC.

This clonotype was observed many times. CDR3 DNA sequence: TGTGCCAGCAGCCCCCTCCAGACTACGCAGTATTTT. It specifies CASSPLQTTQYF. The chain joins TRBV7-8 to TRBJ2-3; D remains unclear. Germline lookup yields CDR1 SGHVS and CDR2 FQNEAQ. CDR3 size: 12 residues. V was shortened by 5 bases and J by 8 bases, with 11 bases between the two germline ends.

In its sample, this clonotype was seen a few times. This rearrangement joins TRBV13 to TRBJ1-1; 10 bases align to TRBD1. CDR1 and CDR2 from the germline V gene are PRHDT and FYEKMQ (reference sequence). The CDR3 totals 17 residues. The V gene end was trimmed by 3 bases and the J gene end by 1 base; junction bases not matched to a gene: 8. The CDR3 region has the DNA TGTGCCAGCAGCTTCGCCGGACAGGGGGGAGCGAACACTGAAGCTTTCTTT. This sequence encodes CASSFAGQGGANTEAFF.

This clonotype was recorded at least ten times. This chain uses TRBV5-6 with TRBJ2-3; the D gene could be TRBD1 or TRBD2 (5 bases each). V lost 1 base, J lost 11 bases, and 8 bases lay in between. The germline V gene has CDR1 SGHDT and CDR2 YYEEEE. CDR3 length equals 11 residues. The CDR3: CASSLKGRQYF. The CDR3 region has the DNA TGTGCCAGCAGCTTGAAGGGGAGGCAGTATTTT.

The rearrangement uses TRBV4-2 and TRBJ2-1, with 8 bases lining up with TRBD1. CDR1 is LGHNA, CDR2 YNFKEQ, per germline. The junction had 12 bases not matched to a gene; V was cut back by 7 bases and J by 7 bases. This CDR3 comprises 15 residues. This CDR3 reads CASKGQDRVKNEQFF. Written as DNA, the CDR3 is TGTGCCAGCAAAGGGCAGGACAGGGTCAAAAATGAGCAGTTCTTC.

The chain links TRBV19 to TRBJ2-7; perhaps TRBD2 as D (6 bases). The V and J ends lost 2 bases and 0 bases respectively, with 8 bases between them. The CDR3 runs 14 residues. From germline, CDR1 is LNHDA and CDR2 SQIVND (reference sequence). In DNA form, the CDR3 reads TGTGCCAGTAGTATACGGGGGAACTCCTACGAGCAGTACTTC. It yields the protein CASSIRGNSYEQYF.

The V and J genes are TRBV12-5 and TRBJ1-2, with D possibly matching TRBD1 (6 bases). Trimming pared 3 bases from V and 5 bases from J, leaving 19 bases between. The CDR3 loop spans 16 amino acids. Germline V lookup: CDR1 LGHNT, CDR2 FRNRAP. The CDR3 region is CASGLRIVTGGYGYTF. The CDR3 DNA follows: TGTGCTAGTGGTTTAAGAATCGTGACAGGAGGTTATGGCTACACCTTC.

This clonotype was recorded many times. V and J are TRBV7-2 and TRBJ2-1, with 7 bases identical to TRBD2. V was clipped by 1 base and J by 8 bases; unmatched bases: 11. The germline V gene encodes CDR1 SGHTA and CDR2 FQGNSA. The CDR3 runs to 16 residues. The DNA for the CDR3 is TGTGCCAGCAGCTTAGTTCTCCAGCGGGGTGGGTATGAGCAGTTCTTC. It translates to CASSLVLQRGGYEQFF. Filled out from reference TRBV7-2 and TRBJ2-1, the complete variable domain reads GAGVSQSPSNKVTEKGKDVELRCDPISGHTALYWYRQSLGQGLEFLIYFQGNSAPDKSGLPSDRFSAERTGGSVSTLTIQRTQQEDSAVYLCASSLVLQRGGYEQFFGPGTRLTVL.